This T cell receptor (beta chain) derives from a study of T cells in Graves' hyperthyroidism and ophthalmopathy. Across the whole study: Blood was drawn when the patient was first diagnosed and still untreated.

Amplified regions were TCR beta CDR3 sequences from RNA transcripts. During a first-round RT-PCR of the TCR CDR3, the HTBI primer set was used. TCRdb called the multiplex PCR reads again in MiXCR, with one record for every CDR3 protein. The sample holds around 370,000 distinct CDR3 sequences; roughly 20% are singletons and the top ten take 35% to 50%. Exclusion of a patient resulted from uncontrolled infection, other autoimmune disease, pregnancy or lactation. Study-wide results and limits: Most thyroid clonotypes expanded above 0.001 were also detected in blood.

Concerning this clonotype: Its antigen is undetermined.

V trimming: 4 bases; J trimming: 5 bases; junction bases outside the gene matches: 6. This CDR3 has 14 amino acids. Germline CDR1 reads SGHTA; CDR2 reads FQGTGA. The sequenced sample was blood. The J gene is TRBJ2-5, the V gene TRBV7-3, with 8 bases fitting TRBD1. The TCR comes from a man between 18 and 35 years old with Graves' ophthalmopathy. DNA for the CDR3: TGTGCCAGCAGCTGCGGGACAGGTGGGGAGACCCAGTACTTC. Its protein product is CASSCGTGGETQYF.